This note documents a single T cell receptor beta chain sequence. This sample is drawn from a study of blood T cell repertoires in COVID-19. This CDR3 region has 14 residues. Germline V gene lookup returns CDR1 SGHKS and CDR2 YYEKEE (reference sequence). Trimming at V came to 3 bases and at J to 1 base, leaving 0 bases not matched to a gene. TCRdb keeps only in-frame clones here, not all; method: immunoSEQ multiplex PCR. The sample contains about 180,000 clones, roughly 85% of which appear only once. Sequencing was done on a sample of peripheral blood. The sequence was collected from a man in his forties or fifties with active or convalescent COVID-19. The chain couples TRBV5-5 to TRBJ1-5; 8 bases map to TRBD1. The CDR3 DNA is TGTGCCAGCAGCTGGACAGGGAGCAATCAGCCCCAGCATTTT. Translating gives CASSWTGSNQPQHF.